This T cell receptor beta chain appears in the sequencing data of a study of siplizumab effects on memory and regulatory T cells. Findings of the study overall: Naive T cells looked more diverse than memory cells and looked like major alloresponse contributors. Mappable alloreactive CD4+ clones averaged approximately 62% Treg-derived with siplizumab versus about 28% in controls. Proof of suppressive function in proliferating Tregs from siplizumab cultures was not established.

In its sample, this clone was seen once. Antigen: not known. The CDR3 is 14 residues long. Germline V lookup: CDR1 LNHDA, CDR2 SQIVND (reference sequence). The V end lost 2 bases, the J end lost 3 bases, and 11 bases lay between the germline ends. TCRdb's copy holds only in-frame clones and misses some; the assay was immunoSEQ multiplex PCR. The sample has approximately 68,000 clones, about 89% seen once. The rearrangement joins TRBV19 to TRBJ2-7; a weak D match, TRBD2 (6 bases). Sequencing was done on a sample of CD8+ T cells sorted from blood. This sequence originates from a human donor in good health. Written as DNA, the CDR3 is TGTGCCAGTAGTATAAGATTCGGGGGCTACGAGCAGTACTTC. This encodes CASSIRFGGYEQYF. Combining the CDR3 with reference TRBV19 and TRBJ2-7 gives the whole variable domain DGGITQSPKYLFRKEGQNVTLSCEQNLNHDAMYWYRQDPGQGLRLIYYSQIVNDFQKGDIAEGYSVSREKKESFPLTVTSAQKNPTAFYLCASSIRFGGYEQYFGPGTRLTVT.